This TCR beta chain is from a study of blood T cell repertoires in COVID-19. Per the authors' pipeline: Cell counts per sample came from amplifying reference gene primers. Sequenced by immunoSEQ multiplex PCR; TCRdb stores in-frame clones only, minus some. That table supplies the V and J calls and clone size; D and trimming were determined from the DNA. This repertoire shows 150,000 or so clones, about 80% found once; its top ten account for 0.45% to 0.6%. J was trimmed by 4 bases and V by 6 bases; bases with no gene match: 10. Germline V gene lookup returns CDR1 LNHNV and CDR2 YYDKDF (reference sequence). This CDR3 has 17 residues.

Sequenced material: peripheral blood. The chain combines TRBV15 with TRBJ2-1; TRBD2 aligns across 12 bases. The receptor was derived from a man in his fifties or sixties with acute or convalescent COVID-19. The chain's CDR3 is CATRGGTSGFGYNEQFF. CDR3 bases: TGTGCCACCAGAGGCGGGACTAGCGGGTTTGGGTACAATGAGCAGTTCTTC.